This TCR beta chain was sequenced in a study of T cells in Graves' hyperthyroidism and ophthalmopathy. Study-wide results and limits: Through a model of 13 V-J features, ophthalmopathy was separated from stable hyperthyroidism. Most thyroid clonotypes expanded above 0.001 were also detected in blood.

There were TCR beta CDR3 regions amplified from RNA transcripts. Primed by the HTBI set, a first-round RT-PCR was run on the TCR CDR3. Using its own MiXCR run on the multiplex PCR reads, TCRdb lists one record per CDR3 protein. This table has 660,000 or so distinct CDR3 sequences, around 21% appearing once. Uncontrolled infection, other autoimmune disease, pregnancy or lactation excluded patients. Each 10 ml fresh peripheral blood draw supplied the PBMCs. This CDR3 is 15 amino acids long. Germline CDR1 is DFQATT and CDR2 is SNEGSKA (reference sequence). Trimming stripped 2 bases from V and 0 bases from J, with 12 bases between. As regards this clonotype: Its antigen is undetermined.

The specimen sequenced was blood. The chain has TRBV20-1 and TRBJ2-3; D may be TRBD1 or TRBD2 (6 bases each). This sequence originates from a man aged 25-40 years with Graves' ophthalmopathy. CDR3 region: CSARSWGASTDTQYF. CDR3 DNA sequence: TGCAGTGCTAGATCATGGGGGGCTAGCACAGATACGCAGTATTTT.